The T cell receptor beta chain described here comes from a study of cytomegalovirus exposure and HLA in healthy donors. The study, taken as a whole, reports: Analysis performed later showed TCR beta chains linked to HLA being more clonally expanded than equally common others.

Notes on this clone: What it recognizes is unknown.

The germline gives CDR1 MDHEN, CDR2 SYDVKM. The CDR3 is 17 amino acids. V was clipped by 3 bases and J by 2 bases; unmatched bases: 9. The study ran its PCR with 60 Vbeta and 13 Jbeta primers. Measured with immunoSEQ multiplex PCR; TCRdb has only the in-frame clones, and not every one. This table has about 130,000 clones, 75% to 90% appearing once. The V call is TRBV28, the J call TRBJ2-7, with 11 bases that match TRBD2. The receptor's source is a woman in her thirties or forties in good health and CMV-seronegative. Sequencing was performed on PBMCs. The DNA for the CDR3 is TGTGCCAGCAGTTTCGACAGACTAGCGGGGTTGGCCTACGAGCAGTACTTC. The encoded protein is CASSFDRLAGLAYEQYF.